This TCR beta chain was documented in a study of shared T cell receptors in the human thymus. Assay: immunoSEQ multiplex PCR; the TCRdb copy retains only in-frame clones and omits some. Of about 380,000 clones in the sample, around 95% are singletons; the top ten hold around 0.019%. Germline values: CDR1 SGHVS, CDR2 FQNEAQ. This CDR3 spans 13 amino acids. Trimming pared 4 bases from V and 4 bases from J, leaving 10 bases between. J is TRBJ1-1 and V is TRBV7-8; D perhaps matches TRBD1 (6 bases). The specimen sequenced was thymocytes. This sequence originates from a human donor. CDR3 loop: CASSSGGLTEAFF. In nucleotides, the CDR3 is TGTGCCAGCAGCTCCGGGGGCCTCACTGAAGCTTTCTTT.